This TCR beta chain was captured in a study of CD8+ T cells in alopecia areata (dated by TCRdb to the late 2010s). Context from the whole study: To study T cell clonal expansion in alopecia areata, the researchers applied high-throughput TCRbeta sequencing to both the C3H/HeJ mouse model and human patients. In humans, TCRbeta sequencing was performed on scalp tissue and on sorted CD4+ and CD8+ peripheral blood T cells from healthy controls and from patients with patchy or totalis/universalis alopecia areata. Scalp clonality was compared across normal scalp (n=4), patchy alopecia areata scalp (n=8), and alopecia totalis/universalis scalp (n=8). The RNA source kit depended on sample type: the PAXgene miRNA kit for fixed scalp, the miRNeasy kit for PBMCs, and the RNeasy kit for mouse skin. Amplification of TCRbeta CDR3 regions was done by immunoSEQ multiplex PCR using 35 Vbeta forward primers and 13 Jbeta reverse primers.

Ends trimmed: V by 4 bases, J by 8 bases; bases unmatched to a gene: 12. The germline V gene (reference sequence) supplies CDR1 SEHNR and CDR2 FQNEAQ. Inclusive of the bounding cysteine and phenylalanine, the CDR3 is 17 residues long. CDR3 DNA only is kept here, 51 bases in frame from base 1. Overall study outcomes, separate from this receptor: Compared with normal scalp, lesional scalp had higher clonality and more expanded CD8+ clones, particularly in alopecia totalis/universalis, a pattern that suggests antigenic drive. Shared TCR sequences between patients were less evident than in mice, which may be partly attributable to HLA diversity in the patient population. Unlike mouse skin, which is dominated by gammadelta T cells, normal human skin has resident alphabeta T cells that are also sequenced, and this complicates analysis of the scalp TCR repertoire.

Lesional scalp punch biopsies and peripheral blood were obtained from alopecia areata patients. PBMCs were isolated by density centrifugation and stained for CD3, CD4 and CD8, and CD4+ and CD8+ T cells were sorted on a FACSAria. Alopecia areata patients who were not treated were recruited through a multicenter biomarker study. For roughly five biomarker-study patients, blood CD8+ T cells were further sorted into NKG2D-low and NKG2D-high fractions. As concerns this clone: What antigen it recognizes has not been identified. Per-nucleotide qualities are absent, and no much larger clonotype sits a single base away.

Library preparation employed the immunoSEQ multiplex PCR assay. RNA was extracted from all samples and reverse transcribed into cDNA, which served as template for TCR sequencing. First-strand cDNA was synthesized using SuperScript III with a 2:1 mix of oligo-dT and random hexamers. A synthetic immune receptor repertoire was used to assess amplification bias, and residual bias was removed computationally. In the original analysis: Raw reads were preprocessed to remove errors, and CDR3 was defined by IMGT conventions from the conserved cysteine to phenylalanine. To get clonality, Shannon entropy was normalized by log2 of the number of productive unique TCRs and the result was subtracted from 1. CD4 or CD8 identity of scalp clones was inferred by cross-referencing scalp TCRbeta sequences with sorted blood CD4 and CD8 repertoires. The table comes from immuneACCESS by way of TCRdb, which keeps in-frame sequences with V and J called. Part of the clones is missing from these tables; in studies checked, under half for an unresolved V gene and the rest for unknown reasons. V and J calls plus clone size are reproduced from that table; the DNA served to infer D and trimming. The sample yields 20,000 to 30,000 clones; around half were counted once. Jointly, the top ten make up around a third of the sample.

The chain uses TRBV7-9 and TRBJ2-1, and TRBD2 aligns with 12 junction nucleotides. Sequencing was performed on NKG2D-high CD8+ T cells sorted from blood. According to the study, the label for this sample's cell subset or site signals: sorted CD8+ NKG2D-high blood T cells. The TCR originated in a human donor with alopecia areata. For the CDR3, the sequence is CASSWPTSGSSFDEQFF. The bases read TGTGCCAGCAGCTGGCCGACTAGCGGGAGTAGTTTCGATGAGCAGTTCTTC.